What follows are 26 T cell receptor beta chains derived from one specimen sequenced in a study of blood T cell repertoires in COVID-19 (TCRdb year 2020). The library was obtained by the immunoSEQ multiplex PCR assay. TCRdb provides this immuneACCESS table in a form limited to in-frame rearrangements. Some clones are lacking; in checked studies, under half of them reflect an unresolved V gene, and why the rest are absent is not known. Recorded for this sample are under 90,000 clones; approximately 80% of them occurred a single time. Of the sample, 9.5% to 15% falls within the top ten clones. The sequenced sample was peripheral blood. These receptors came from a human donor in a cohort sampled during active COVID-19.

The V and J genes are TRBV27 and TRBJ1-6; D unresolved. CDR3 length: 15 amino acids. CDR1 MNHEY and CDR2 SMNVEV come from the germline V gene (reference sequence). Between the trimmed V and J ends, which lost 3 bases and 3 bases, there was a span of 9 bases. The CDR3 is CASSLSTRYNSPLHF. The CDR3 bases are TGTGCCAGCAGTTTGTCCACACGCTATAATTCACCCCTCCACTTT.

The genes are TRBV5-1 and TRBJ2-1; perhaps TRBD2 as D (6 bases). There are 14 residues in the CDR3. V lost 7 bases and J 0 bases, leaving 11 bases between the germline ends. CDR1 is SGHRS, CDR2 YFSETQ, per germline. CDR3 loop: CASGEAPSYNEQFF. In DNA form, the CDR3 reads TGCGCCAGCGGGGAGGCCCCCTCCTACAATGAGCAGTTCTTC.

The rearrangement links TRBV9 to TRBJ2-5, with 13 bases that match TRBD2. The CDR3 consists of 16 residues. The germline gives CDR1 SGDLS, CDR2 YYNGEE. V lost 4 bases to trimming and J lost 2 bases; unmatched junction nucleotides: 5. The CDR3 DNA is TGTGCCAGCAGCCGAGGGACTAGCGGGGCACAAGAGACCCAGTACTTC. Protein product: CASSRGTSGAQETQYF.

The rearrangement uses TRBV10-3 and TRBJ1-2, with D tentatively TRBD1 (5 bases). Per the germline V gene, CDR1 is ENHRY and CDR2 is SYGVKD. This CDR3 region has 15 residues. Trimming stripped 6 bases from V and 6 bases from J, with 20 bases between. The chain's CDR3 is CAISGGTTHANGYTF. CDR3 in DNA: TGTGCCATCAGCGGGGGGACCACCCATGCTAATGGCTACACCTTC.

The genes are TRBV19 and TRBJ2-3, with 8 bases identical to TRBD1. The CDR3 is made up of 16 amino acids. V lost 5 bases and J lost 2; bases outside the gene matches: 9. The germline V gene has CDR1 LNHDA and CDR2 SQIVND (reference sequence). The CDR3 spells CASSFLTGATTDTQYF. CDR3 in DNA: TGTGCCAGTAGTTTTTTGACAGGGGCTACCACAGATACGCAGTATTTT.

With regard to this clone: The identical CDR3 is also encoded by other nucleotide sequences in the sample. The chain has TRBV6-2 or TRBV6-3 and TRBJ2-5; possibly TRBD2 for D (6 bases). Germline CDR1 and CDR2: MNHEY and SVGEGT. The CDR3 runs 14 residues. V was shortened by 0 bases and J by 5 bases, with 10 bases between the two germline ends. The CDR3, as DNA: TGTGCCAGCAGTTACTCGACTAGGAGGGAGACCCAGTACTTC. It encodes CASSYSTRRETQYF.

This chain links TRBV7-9 with TRBJ2-2, with D perhaps matching TRBD2 (6 bases). The V end was cut by 4 bases, the J end by 0 bases, with 18 bases between. The germline V gene encodes CDR1 SEHNR and CDR2 FQNEAQ (reference sequence). CDR3 size: 18 residues. The CDR3 nucleotides read TGTGCCAGCAGCTCCCCCCGGGGTAGCGGCCCGAACACCGGGGAGCTGTTTTTT. Its protein is CASSSPRGSGPNTGELFF.

The rearrangement uses TRBV6-2 or TRBV6-3 and TRBJ1-2; perhaps TRBD1 as D (6 bases). Trimming cost V 6 bases and J 5 bases, with 10 bases left between them. CDR1 and CDR2 from the germline V gene are MNHEY and SVGEGT. CDR3 size: 12 residues. CDR3 bases: TGTGCCAGCAGCGGACAGATATATGGCTACACCTTC. Translation gives CASSGQIYGYTF.

DNA for the CDR3: TGTGCCAGCAGTTATCCGACTGAAGCTTTCTTT. It translates to CASSYPTEAFF. The chain combines TRBV6-6 with TRBJ1-1; D call uncertain. The ends were cut back, 3 bases at V and 5 bases at J, with 4 bases in the middle. The CDR3 runs 11 residues. Germline CDR1 MNHNY, CDR2 SVGAGI (reference sequence).

This clone showed up just a few times. The chain is built from TRBV30 and TRBJ2-7; TRBD1 is a possible D gene (6 bases). The CDR3 is 14 amino acids. Germline lookup yields CDR1 GTSNPN and CDR2 SVGIG (reference sequence). V was shortened by 0 bases and J by 0 bases, with 9 bases between the two germline ends. CDR3 nucleotides: TGTGCCTGGAGTGTACAGGGCAGCTCCTACGAGCAGTACTTC. Translating gives CAWSVQGSSYEQYF.

V and J are TRBV4-3 and TRBJ2-5; TRBD2 agrees at 13 bases. The CDR3 extends over 19 amino acids. The V and J ends lost 0 bases and 7 bases, in that order; junction bases with no gene match: 14. Germline assignment: CDR1 LGHNA and CDR2 YSLEER. The CDR3 DNA sequence: TGCGCCAGCAGCCAAGACCTAGACCGGGGGACTAGCGGGGTGGGGACCCAGTACTTC. Translated: CASSQDLDRGTSGVGTQYF.

In this sample, this clone turned up a few times. The chain employs TRBV4-1 and TRBJ2-7; D perhaps matches TRBD1 (5 bases). Looked up from germline, CDR1 is MGHRA and CDR2 is YSYEKL. The CDR3 contains 13 residues. The V gene lost 2 bases and the J gene lost 8 bases, with 13 bases spanning the gap. CDR3 region: CASSQPQANQQYF. The CDR3 bases are TGCGCCAGCAGCCAACCACAGGCAAACCAGCAGTACTTC.

The chain recombines TRBV3-1 (or the pseudogene TRBV3-2) with TRBJ1-6, with D possibly TRBD1 on 6 matching bases. Between the trimmed V and J ends, which lost 4 bases and 6 bases, there was a span of 13 bases. Per germline, CDR1 LGHDT and CDR2 YNNKEL (reference sequence). The CDR3 has 15 amino acids. CDR3 protein: CASSPGQGPNSPLHF. Here the CDR3 DNA reads TGTGCCAGCAGCCCGGGACAAGGGCCTAATTCACCCCTCCACTTT.

This chain connects TRBV28 to TRBJ2-1; TRBD2 is a possible D gene (6 bases). This CDR3 region has 15 residues. V lost 0 bases and J 9 bases, leaving 15 bases between the germline ends. Germline CDR1 reads MDHEN; CDR2 reads SYDVKM. This chain's CDR3 is CASSLCIGTACEQFF. CDR3 coding DNA: TGTGCCAGCAGTTTATGCATTGGGACTGCCTGTGAGCAGTTCTTC.

The sample holds a few counts of this clone. The DNA of the CDR3 is TGCGCCAGCAGCCTAGGGACTCCCGAAGGCGATGAGCAGTTCTTC. Residues: CASSLGTPEGDEQFF. The chain links TRBV5-1 to TRBJ2-1; D is perhaps TRBD2 (6 bases). CDR1 is SGHRS, CDR2 YFSETQ, per germline. Trimming shortened V by 4 bases and J by 8 bases, and 19 bases separated the two germline ends. The CDR3 is 15 residues long.

This chain uses TRBV11-3 with TRBJ2-3; a possible D gene is TRBD2 (5 bases). This CDR3 comprises 13 residues. Germline lookup yields CDR1 SGHNT and CDR2 YENEEA. The V end was cut by 5 bases, the J end by 4 bases, with 10 bases between. CDR3 amino acids: CASSLERADTQYF. CDR3 coding DNA: TGTGCCAGCAGCCTCGAGAGGGCAGATACGCAGTATTTT.

The chain carries TRBV11-2 and TRBJ1-2; TRBD1 aligns across 7 bases. V dropped 3 bases and J dropped 0; count of bases not matched to a gene: 7. The germline V gene has CDR1 SGHAT and CDR2 FQNNGV. This CDR3 spans 16 amino acids. CDR3 sequence reads: CASSLRGTASNYGYTF. The CDR3 bases are TGTGCCAGCAGCTTGAGGGGGACAGCCTCTAACTATGGCTACACCTTC.

V usage is TRBV7-2 and J usage is TRBJ2-2; D ambiguous. CDR3 length: 14 amino acids. In germline, CDR1 is SGHTA, CDR2 FQGNSA. Trimming removed 1 base at V and 5 bases at J, with 8 bases between. The CDR3 DNA reads as TGTGCCAGCAGCTTAGGGCCAGTAACCGGGGAGCTGTTTTTT. It is translated as CASSLGPVTGELFF.

The CDR3 coding sequence is TGTGCCAGCAGTTCCCTGATAGGAGGGGAGAAATACGAGCAGTACTTC. This sequence encodes CASSSLIGGEKYEQYF. This chain connects TRBV28 to TRBJ2-7, with D perhaps matching TRBD2 (6 bases). V lost 4 bases, J lost 4 bases, and 20 bases lay in between. CDR3 length: 16 amino acids. Germline loops: CDR1 MDHEN, CDR2 SYDVKM.

The rearrangement joins TRBV5-1 to TRBJ1-2, with D possibly matching TRBD1 (5 bases). V was clipped by 4 bases and J by 1 base, with 20 bases between them. The CDR3 contains 17 residues. CDR1 SGHRS and CDR2 YFSETQ come from the germline V gene. CDR3 amino acids: CASSRVGPGALNYGYTF. CDR3 sequence (DNA): TGCGCCAGCAGCCGCGTGGGCCCTGGGGCTCTTAACTATGGCTACACCTTC.

The V call is TRBV19, the J call TRBJ1-1, with D uncertain. The CDR3 length is 15 residues. Germline V gene data show CDR1 as LNHDA and CDR2 as SQIVND (reference sequence). V was shortened by 3 bases and J by 4 bases, with 15 bases between the two germline ends. The CDR3 spells CASSINSVGGTEAFF. Here the CDR3 DNA reads TGTGCCAGTAGTATTAATTCAGTCGGAGGCACTGAAGCTTTCTTT.

The table lists this clone with a count of one. This chain links TRBV6-5 with TRBJ1-2, with TRBD1 identical over 12 bases. The CDR3 has 15 residues. Trimming at V came to 6 bases and at J to 5 bases, leaving 7 bases not matched to a gene. The germline V gene has CDR1 MNHEY and CDR2 SVGAGI. The CDR3 here is CASRVPGQGAYGYTF. The CDR3 DNA reads TGTGCCAGCAGAGTCCCGGGACAGGGGGCGTATGGCTACACCTTC.

This chain connects TRBV19 to TRBJ2-5, with a possible D match to TRBD2 (6 bases). The V end lost 6 bases, the J end lost 5 bases, and 19 bases lay between the germline ends. Germline V gene data show CDR1 as LNHDA and CDR2 as SQIVND (reference sequence). There are 15 residues in the CDR3. The CDR3 DNA follows: TGTGCCAGTAGACCGGGCGGGACGGCCCTCGAGACCCAGTACTTC. This translates into CASRPGGTALETQYF.

This clone was counted a few times. The chain uses TRBV20-1 and TRBJ1-6; the D gene is possibly TRBD1 (5 bases). The CDR3 extends over 14 amino acids. V was cut by 3 bases and J by 5 bases, with 11 bases left in between. CDR1 and CDR2 from the germline V gene are DFQATT and SNEGSKA (reference sequence). CDR3 in amino acids: CSASRDLDNSPLHF. CDR3 DNA sequence: TGCAGTGCTAGTCGGGACTTGGATAATTCACCCCTCCACTTT.

CDR3 region: CASSLDLGTGLYEQYF. CDR3 DNA: TGTGCCAGCAGCTTAGATCTGGGGACAGGGCTCTACGAGCAGTACTTC. V and J are TRBV11-2 and TRBJ2-7; 9 bases agree with TRBD1. Germline CDR1 is SGHAT and CDR2 is FQNNGV. The CDR3 is 16 amino acids. The V gene end was trimmed by 0 bases and the J gene end by 3 bases; junction bases not matched to a gene: 6. Complete variable domain (other parts from reference TRBV11-2 and TRBJ2-7): EAGVAQSPRYKIIEKRQSVAFWCNPISGHATLYWYQQILGQGPKLLIQFQNNGVVDDSQLPKDRFSAERLKGVDSTLKIQPAKLEDSAVYLCASSLDLGTGLYEQYFGPGTRLTVT.

This clone was detected only a few times. The V call is TRBV25-1, the J call TRBJ1-6; D is ambiguous. The CDR3 is made up of 14 amino acids. Trimming cost V 7 bases and J 0 bases, with 7 bases left between them. From germline, CDR1 is MGHDK and CDR2 SYGVNS. Written as DNA, the CDR3 is TGTGCCAGCACGCCGGGCTCCTATAATTCACCCCTCCACTTT. The encoded protein is CASTPGSYNSPLHF. The full variable domain, rest sourced from reference TRBV25-1 and TRBJ1-6, is EADIYQTPRYLVIGTGKKITLECSQTMGHDKMYWYQQDPGMELHLIHYSYGVNSTEKGDLSSESTVSRIRTEHFPLTLESARPSHTSQYLCASTPGSYNSPLHFGNGTRLTVT.